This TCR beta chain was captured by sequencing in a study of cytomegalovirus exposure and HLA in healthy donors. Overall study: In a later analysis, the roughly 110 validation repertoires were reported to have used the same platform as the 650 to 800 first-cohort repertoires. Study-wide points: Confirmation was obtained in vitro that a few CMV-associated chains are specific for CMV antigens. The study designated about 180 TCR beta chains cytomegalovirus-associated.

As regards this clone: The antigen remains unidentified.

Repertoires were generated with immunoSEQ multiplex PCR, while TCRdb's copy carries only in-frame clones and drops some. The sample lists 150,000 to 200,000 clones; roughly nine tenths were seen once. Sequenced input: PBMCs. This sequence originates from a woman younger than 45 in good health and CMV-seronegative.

The CDR3 here is CASSSTVRGDNSPLHF. The CDR3 region has the DNA TGTGCCAGCAGTTCAACCGTCCGGGGCGATAATTCACCCCTCCACTTT. The chain joins TRBV27 to TRBJ1-6; a possible D gene is TRBD1 (5 bases). Looked up from germline, CDR1 is MNHEY and CDR2 is SMNVEV (reference sequence). CDR3 size: 16 residues. Trimming took off 4 bases at V and 5 bases at J, with 15 bases between the two ends.